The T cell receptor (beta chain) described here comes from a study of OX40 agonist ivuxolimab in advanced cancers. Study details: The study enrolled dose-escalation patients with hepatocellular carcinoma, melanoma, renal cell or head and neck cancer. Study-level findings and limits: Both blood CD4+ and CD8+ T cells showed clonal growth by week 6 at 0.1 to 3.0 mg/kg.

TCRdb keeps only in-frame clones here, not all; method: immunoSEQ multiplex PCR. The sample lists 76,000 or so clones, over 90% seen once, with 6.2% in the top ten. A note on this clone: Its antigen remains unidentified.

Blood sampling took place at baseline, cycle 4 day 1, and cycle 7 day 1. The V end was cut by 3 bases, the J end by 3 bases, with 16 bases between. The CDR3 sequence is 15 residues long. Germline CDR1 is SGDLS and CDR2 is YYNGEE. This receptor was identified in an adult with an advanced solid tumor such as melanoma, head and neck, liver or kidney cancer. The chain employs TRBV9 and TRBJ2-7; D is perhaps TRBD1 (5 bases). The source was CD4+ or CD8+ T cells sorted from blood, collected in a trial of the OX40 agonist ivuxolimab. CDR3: CASSASPDTYYEQYF. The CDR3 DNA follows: TGTGCCAGCAGCGCCTCGCCGGACACGTACTACGAGCAGTACTTC.